This record looks at one TCR beta chain sequence and its context. Its matching antigen is unknown. CDR1 and CDR2 from the germline V gene are SGHDT and YYEEEE. The V and J ends lost 2 bases and 1 base, in that order; junction bases with no gene match: 5. This CDR3 spans 15 amino acids. Following RNA extraction, reverse transcription yielded cDNA that acted as the sequencing template. TCRdb keeps only in-frame clones here, not all; method: immunoSEQ multiplex PCR. The table shows approximately 200,000 clones, with roughly three fifths occurring only once. The data were obtained in a study of CD8+ T cells in alopecia areata. General observations from the study: Mice gave a clearer picture of TCR sharing than patients did, possibly for HLA-related reasons.

Treatment specified: oral pan-JAK inhibitor, 5-10 mg twice daily. V usage is TRBV5-6 and J usage is TRBJ2-7; TRBD1 matches at 8 bases. Sample: CD4+ T cells sorted from blood, taken at week 4, from a patient treated with tofacitinib. The clonotype originates from a human donor with alopecia areata. DNA of the CDR3: TGTGCCAGCAGCTTCGGGACAGGTGCGTCCTACGAGCAGTACTTC. Residues: CASSFGTGASYEQYF.